This T cell receptor (beta chain) was sequenced during a study of T cell changes during pregnancy in multiple sclerosis. The assay was immunoSEQ multiplex PCR, and TCRdb's table has in-frame clones only and misses some. This sample yields 45,000 to 55,000 clones, of which more than 85% are seen a single time; roughly 2.3% belongs to the top ten. The CDR3 totals 17 residues. CDR1 SGHAT and CDR2 FQNNGV come from the germline V gene. With 1 base clipped from V and 7 bases from J, the junction kept 12 bases outside the gene matches. V usage is TRBV11-2 and J usage is TRBJ2-7; 11 bases are a match to TRBD2. The source was peripheral blood, collected in the third trimester of pregnancy. This receptor was obtained from a female donor with multiple sclerosis, enrolled in a pregnancy study. The CDR3 here is CASSLVSPGLAVKEQYF. The CDR3 region has the DNA TGTGCCAGCAGCTTAGTGTCTCCGGGACTAGCGGTTAAGGAGCAGTACTTC.